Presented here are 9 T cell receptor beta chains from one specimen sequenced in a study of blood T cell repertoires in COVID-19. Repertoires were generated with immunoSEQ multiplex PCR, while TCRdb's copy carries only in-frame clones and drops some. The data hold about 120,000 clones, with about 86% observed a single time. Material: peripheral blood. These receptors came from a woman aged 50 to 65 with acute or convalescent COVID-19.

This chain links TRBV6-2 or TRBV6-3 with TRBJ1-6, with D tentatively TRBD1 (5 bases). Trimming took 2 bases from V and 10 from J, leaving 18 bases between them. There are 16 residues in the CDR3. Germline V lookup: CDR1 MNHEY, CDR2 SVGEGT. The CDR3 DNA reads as TGTGCCAGCAGTTACGGGGAGGGGCGTGTGCGATCACCCCTCCACTTT. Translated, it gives CASSYGEGRVRSPLHF.

CDR3 in amino acids: CASSPGTGKQETQYF. Written as DNA, the CDR3 is TGTGCCAGCTCACCCGGGACAGGGAAACAAGAGACCCAGTACTTC. The chain recombines TRBV18 with TRBJ2-5; TRBD1 matches 9 bases. Germline CDR1 KGHSH, CDR2 LQKENI. The V segment lost 3 bases and the J segment 2 bases; nucleotides outside the gene matches: 4. CDR3 length: 15 residues.

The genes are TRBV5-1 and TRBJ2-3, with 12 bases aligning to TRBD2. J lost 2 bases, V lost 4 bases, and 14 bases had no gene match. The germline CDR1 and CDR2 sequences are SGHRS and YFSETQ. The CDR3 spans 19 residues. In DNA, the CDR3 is TGCGCCAGCAGCATTGGACGGTCAACTAGCGGGGGGTTCACAGATACGCAGTATTTT. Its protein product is CASSIGRSTSGGFTDTQYF. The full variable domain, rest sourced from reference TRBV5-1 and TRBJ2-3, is KAGVTQTPRYLIKTRGQQVTLSCSPISGHRSVSWYQQTPGQGLQFLFEYFSETQRNKGNFPGRFSGRQFSNSRSEMNVSTLELGDSALYLCASSIGRSTSGGFTDTQYFGPGTRLTVL.

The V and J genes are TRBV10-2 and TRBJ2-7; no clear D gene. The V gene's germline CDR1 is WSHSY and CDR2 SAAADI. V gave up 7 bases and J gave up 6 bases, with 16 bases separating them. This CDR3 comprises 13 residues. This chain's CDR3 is CASTDHGSGEQYF. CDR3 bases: TGCGCCAGCACCGACCACGGGTCCGGCGAGCAGTACTTC.

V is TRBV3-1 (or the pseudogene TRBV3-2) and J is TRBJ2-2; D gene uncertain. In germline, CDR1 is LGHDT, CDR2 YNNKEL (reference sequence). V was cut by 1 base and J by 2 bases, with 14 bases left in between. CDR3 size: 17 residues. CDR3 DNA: TGTGCCAGCAGCCAAGCTCGGATAGCCATAAACACCGGGGAGCTGTTTTTT. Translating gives CASSQARIAINTGELFF.

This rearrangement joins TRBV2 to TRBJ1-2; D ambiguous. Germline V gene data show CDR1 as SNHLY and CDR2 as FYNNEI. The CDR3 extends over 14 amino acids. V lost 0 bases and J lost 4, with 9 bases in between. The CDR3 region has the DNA TGTGCCAGCAGTGAAGCGCTGGCAGGCTATGGCTACACCTTC. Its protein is CASSEALAGYGYTF.

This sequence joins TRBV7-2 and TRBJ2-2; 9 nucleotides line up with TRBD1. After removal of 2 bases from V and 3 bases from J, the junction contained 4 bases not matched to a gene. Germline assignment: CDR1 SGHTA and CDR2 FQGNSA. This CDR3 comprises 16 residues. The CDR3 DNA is TGTGCCAGCAGCTTAAACAGGGGGCAGTACACCGGGGAGCTGTTTTTT. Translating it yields CASSLNRGQYTGELFF.

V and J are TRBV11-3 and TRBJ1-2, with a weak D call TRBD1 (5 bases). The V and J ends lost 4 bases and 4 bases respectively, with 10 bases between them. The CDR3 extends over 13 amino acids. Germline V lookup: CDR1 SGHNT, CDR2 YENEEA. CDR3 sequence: CASSWGSVYGYTF. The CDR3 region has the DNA TGTGCCAGCAGCTGGGGCAGCGTCTATGGCTACACCTTC.

In DNA, the CDR3 is TGTGCCAGCAGCGCGCCTAGCGGGGGCCTGAAATACAATGAGCAGTTCTTC. This sequence encodes CASSAPSGGLKYNEQFF. The chain recombines TRBV9 with TRBJ2-1, with 10 bases matching TRBD2. The V gene end was trimmed by 3 bases and the J gene end by 4 bases; junction bases not matched to a gene: 10. Germline-derived CDR1 and CDR2 are SGDLS and YYNGEE. This CDR3 comprises 17 residues.